The present entry profiles one T cell receptor (beta chain) with its context. Its antigen is currently unknown. The sample originates from a study of shared clonotypes between healthy human individuals. Study-level background: Donors, aged 18 to 49, were a couple of women and a few men. Whole-study results and caveats: The researchers took only blood, and tissue repertoires probably look different. Inspection by rarefaction showed sorted-subset sequencing to be incomplete despite large depth. Generally, estimated richness proved larger in naive subsets than it did in memory subsets.

The CDR3 is made up of 15 amino acids. From germline, CDR1 is SGHVS and CDR2 FQNEAQ. The V end lost 2 bases, the J end lost 0 bases, and 11 bases lay between the germline ends. CD45RO-negative, CCR7-positively selected cells formed the naive CD8 fraction, excluding terminally differentiated effector memory CD45RA+ cells. Clones were read by immunoSEQ multiplex PCR, and TCRdb kept only the in-frame ones, dropping some. The data contain 2 million to 2.5 million clones, over 85% of them singletons. This clonotype was sampled from a man aged 18 to 30 in good health. The rearrangement links TRBV7-8 to TRBJ2-7; D not resolved. Material for sequencing was naive CD8+ T cells sorted from blood. CDR3 coding DNA: TGTGCCAGCAGCTTAAGTATCGGCAGCTCCTACGAGCAGTACTTC. Translation gives CASSLSIGSSYEQYF.